Sequencing of this TCR beta chain was carried out in a study of T-cell reconstitution after alpha-beta-depleted transplantation in children. The CDR3 totals 15 residues. V lost 3 bases and J 0 bases, leaving 13 bases between the germline ends. Germline loops: CDR1 DFQATT, CDR2 SNEGSKA (reference sequence). A TCRbeta library incorporating unique molecular identifiers was prepared. Each CDR3 protein gets one entry after TCRdb re-called the PCR reads with MiXCR. The sample comprises about 540,000 distinct CDR3 sequences, around 20% of which are singletons, and approximately 3% rests with the top ten. This clonotype has only a few counts.

The J gene is TRBJ2-3, the V gene TRBV20-1; possibly TRBD2 for D (7 bases). The sequences come from PBMCs from the stem cell graft donor, collected from the stem cell graft. The receptor's source is a human donor who donated a stem cell graft to a child with acute lymphoblastic leukemia. CDR3 DNA sequence: TGCAGTGCTAGGAGGGGGGGGAGGAGCACAGATACGCAGTATTTT. Protein: CSARRGGRSTDTQYF.